Below, 4 T cell receptor beta chains from the same sample are listed, as sequenced in a study of post-analysis software for immune sequencing data. Study-level points and caveats: Five or six TRBV segments were significantly more frequent in patients than in controls. TRBV5-6, TRBV5-1 and TRBV20-1 were among these segments.

TCR beta cDNA libraries had unique molecular identifiers. One entry per CDR3 protein results from TCRdb running MiXCR on the PCR reads. The data contain about 460,000 distinct CDR3 sequences, 45% of them singletons. No antigen is known for these receptors. The sample comprised blood. These receptors all stem from a girl between 10 and 17 years old with multiple sclerosis.

V is TRBV20-1 and J is TRBJ2-3; 13 bases fit TRBD2. Germline CDR1 DFQATT, CDR2 SNEGSKA (reference sequence). The V and J ends lost 2 bases and 2 bases, in that order; junction bases with no gene match: 13. The CDR3 spans 19 residues. This chain's CDR3 is CSARQTSGRPLVHTDTQYF. CDR3 DNA sequence: TGCAGTGCTAGACAGACTAGCGGGAGGCCGTTGGTTCACACAGATACGCAGTATTTT.

The table lists this clonotype with a few counts. CDR3: CASSLTGQGQETQYF. The CDR3 DNA reads as TGTGCCAGCAGCTTAACGGGACAGGGGCAAGAGACCCAGTACTTC. This chain joins TRBV7-3 and TRBJ2-5, with TRBD1 identical over 10 bases. Trimming took 0 bases from V and 2 from J; bases not matched to a gene: 0. The CDR3 totals 15 residues. Germline CDR1 and CDR2: SGHTA and FQGTGA.

The chain uses TRBV7-2 and TRBJ2-7, with a tentative D call TRBD2 (7 bases). This CDR3 spans 15 amino acids. V was clipped by 1 base and J by 4 bases, with 14 bases between them. Germline V gene data show CDR1 as SGHTA and CDR2 as FQGNSA. The CDR3 sequence is CASSLEGGRQYEQYF. The CDR3 DNA is TGTGCCAGCAGCTTAGAGGGGGGGCGCCAGTACGAGCAGTACTTC.

The CDR3 here is CASSFGFSQPQHF. As DNA, the CDR3 is TGTGCCAGCAGTTTTGGGTTCTCTCAGCCCCAGCATTTT. The chain employs TRBV27 and TRBJ1-5; D gene unclear. The CDR3 covers 13 residues. In germline, CDR1 is MNHEY, CDR2 SMNVEV (reference sequence). V dropped 3 bases and J dropped 6 bases, with 9 bases sitting between them.